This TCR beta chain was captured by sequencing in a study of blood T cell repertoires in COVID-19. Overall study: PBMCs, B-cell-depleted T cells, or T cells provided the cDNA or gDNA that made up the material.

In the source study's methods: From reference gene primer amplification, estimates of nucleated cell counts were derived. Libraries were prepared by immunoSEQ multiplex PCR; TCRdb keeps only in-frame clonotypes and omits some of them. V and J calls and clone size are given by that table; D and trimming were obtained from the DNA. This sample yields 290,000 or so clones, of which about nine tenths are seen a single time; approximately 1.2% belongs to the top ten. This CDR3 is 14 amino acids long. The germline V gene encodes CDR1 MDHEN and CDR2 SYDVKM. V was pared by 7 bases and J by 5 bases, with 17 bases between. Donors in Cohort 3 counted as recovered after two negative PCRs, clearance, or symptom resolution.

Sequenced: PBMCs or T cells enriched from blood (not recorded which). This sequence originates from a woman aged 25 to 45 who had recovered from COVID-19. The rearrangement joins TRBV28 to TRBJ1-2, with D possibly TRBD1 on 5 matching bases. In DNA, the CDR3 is TGTGCCAGCACGTATTTGGGGGGTGTTTATGGCTACACCTTC. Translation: CASTYLGGVYGYTF.